This TCR beta chain was recovered during a study of HIV-infected patients and healthy controls (dated by TCRdb to the mid-2010s). With regard to the full study: Although they stayed below normal ranges, CD4 counts in about 90% of the 16 patients rose modestly but significantly after three months of therapy. No consistent shift in CD8 counts was seen during early therapy, whereas a slight rise was seen in the CD4:CD8 ratio. Viral load became undetectable in about 65% of the 16 patients by the second bleed and in all patients after a further year of therapy. Patients lacked overall T-cell lymphocytopenia, and total CDR3 counts per chain did not differ significantly from controls. The study tested whether deep TCR repertoire sequencing of HIV patients' small blood samples could capture immune perturbation and reconstitution. Beyond this particular receptor, the publication reports: The dynamics of distinct T-cell subpopulations could not be separated, and sequencing depth was restricted, because whole blood was used. The study cohorts differed slightly in age and sex profile, but those differences did not account for the observed differences in diversity. Donor HLA types were not determined in the study. Only around 3 months of therapy was reflected in the treated samples, a period arguably too short to observe immune reconstitution given low adult thymic output. MAIT cell alpha-chain CDR3s were found at high frequency in healthy controls but were severely depleted in HIV+ repertoires. Mean usage differed significantly between HIV-infected patients and controls for eight alpha and eight beta V genes. Most CMV-associated CDR3s became more frequent during therapy, although their change was not significant, whereas HIV-associated CDR3s showed a significant decrease in frequency. Roughly threefold more distinct CDR3s and higher Shannon diversity were observed in healthy control repertoires than in untreated HIV+ repertoires. Pairing of alpha and beta chains was not determined in the samples. By Jaccard index and by the count of highly shared sequences, healthy controls shared more CDR3s between individuals than HIV+ patients did. Processing included only sixteen HIV-infected individuals, and this was regarded by the authors as a major limit on how widely the findings apply. Oligoclonality may be reflected in the significantly higher mean Gini indices of HIV-infected repertoires compared with controls. In HIV-infected patients, the apparent post-therapy recovery of the Gini index was not replicated in size-matched repertoire data. Comparisons were complicated by unequal numbers of distinct sequences between patients and controls, and rare events from HIV-infected data were overweighted by size-matching.

SuperScript III was used to reverse transcribe 500 ng RNA with primers targeting the alpha and beta constant regions. Separate alpha and beta chain libraries were made by chain-specific third strand synthesis with multiplexing indices. In the protocol, all rearrangements within a chain were amplified with a single primer pair so that primer bias was avoided, and molecular barcodes were added to each cDNA molecule. Purified cDNA was joined by T4 RNA Ligase 1 to a 5' RACE adapter carrying a random hexamer and the SP2 sequencing primer site. The authors primed second strand synthesis from the SP2 site with Phusion polymerase and used slow temperature ramps to favor optimal annealing. Joined together, two random hexamer sequences that had both been added before amplification formed the 12-nucleotide barcode of each molecule. P5 and P7 adapter elements plus a second index were added in a short first PCR, which was followed by a roughly 21-cycle amplification PCR with P5s and P7 primers. In total the libraries went through roughly 30 PCR cycles, after which the libraries were quantified on a Qubit, sized on a Bioanalyzer, and diluted to 3 to 4.5 nM. Sequencing of the normalized libraries was performed on an Illumina MiSeq with 2 x 250 paired-end kits. Reverse transcription reactions underwent purification over MinElute columns, with elution into roughly 10 ul Tris-Cl. Adapter ligations ran for 23 hours at 16 degrees C and were afterwards cleaned with AMPure XP beads at a 1:1 ratio. The authors' analysis ran thus. Demultiplexed FASTQ files were processed with a modified Decombinator by which V, J, insert and barcode information was output. Sequences that shared a barcode but differed from the dominant sequence were discarded as errors, and original cDNA molecules were estimated by counting barcodes clustered at Levenshtein distance 3. For downstream analyses, the R packages ineq, vegan, igraph and RCytoscape were used, along with IMGT nomenclature and CDR3 definitions. To avoid skew from clonal expansion, each TCR was counted once, and V gene usage was computed over distinct sequences. Within a donor, similarity networks joined unique CDR3 amino acid sequences in every case where two of them were separated by a single Levenshtein edit. Published HIV-specific CDR3s (around 99 alpha, 702 beta) and CMV-specific CDR3s (roughly 13 alpha, about 260 beta) were assembled and queried against the repertoires. Random subsampling to size-matched repertoires showed patients' decreased diversity was not caused by their lower sequence numbers. The public sequencing data were trimmed at Q25 with fastp and processed into clonotypes with MiXCR by TCRdb, which kept only in-frame beta chains. Every CDR3 protein is listed once, alongside the most common genes and DNA of its rows. TCRdb assigned the V and J calls; the authors' analysis was not used. The sample table contains 19,000 or so distinct CDR3 sequences; only one count was recorded for about 8.7% of them. The ten most abundant clones make up about 20% of the sample.

CDR1 is given as MNHEY and CDR2 as SMNVEV, both from the germline V gene (reference sequence). The CDR3 covers 16 residues, taking in both the cysteine and the phenylalanine. Solely the CDR3 DNA is kept, with 48 bases framed from the first base. V is reduced by 0 bases and J by 0 bases, leaving a spacing of 12 bases between them. The study collected follow-up blood from HIV-infected patients roughly three months, about 14 weeks, after antiretroviral therapy began. Whole blood was used without cell fractionation, so all unsorted peripheral T cells were reflected in the repertoire. For RNA extraction, an approximately 2.7 ml sample of peripheral blood was drawn into Tempus tubes. Patients were deemed ineligible for enrollment if they had febrile or AIDS-related illness, tumors, hepatitis B or C coinfection, immunomodulatory therapy, recent vaccination or treatment interruptions. Residual genomic DNA was removed with the TURBO-DNase kit and globin mRNA was depleted with GLOBINclear.

A remark on this clonotype: The antigen it recognizes is unknown. Base qualities are not provided; no much larger clone lies one nucleotide away.

Recombination linked TRBV27 to TRBJ2-7; TRBD1 could be the D gene, as 7 bases match. Sequencing was performed on blood, taken during antiretroviral therapy. The receptor's source is an adult with HIV infection. CDR3 loop: CASSLSEGTVSYEQYF. The DNA is TGTGCCAGCAGTTTATCGGAGGGGACAGTCTCCTACGAGCAGTACTTC.